This TCR beta chain was sequenced for a study of blood T cell repertoires in COVID-19. Looking at the study overall: In each case, the material was cDNA or gDNA derived from T cells, B-cell-depleted T cells, or PBMCs.

The protocol was immunoSEQ multiplex PCR, while the TCRdb copy is restricted to in-frame clones and leaves out a portion. The table includes 250,000 to 300,000 clones, 70% to 90% detected once. The CDR3 runs to 13 residues. Trimming shortened V by 2 bases and J by 5 bases, and 7 bases separated the two germline ends. Germline loops: CDR1 SGHTA, CDR2 FQGTGA. The sequenced material came from peripheral blood. The gene calls are TRBV7-3 and TRBJ2-1; D is undetermined. This clonotype originated in a man over 45 with active or convalescent COVID-19. The CDR3 region has the DNA TGTGCCAGCAGCTTATTATCGGACAATGAGCAGTTCTTC. Amino acids: CASSLLSDNEQFF.